Given below is one T cell receptor beta chain in context. No antigen is known for it. Being one base from a much bigger clone, this may be a read error. Germline V gives CDR1 SGHTA, CDR2 FQGNSA. Between the trimmed V and J ends, which lost 5 bases and 5 bases, there was a span of 12 bases. CDR3 length: 13 residues. The data stem from a study of response to subunit inactivated influenza vaccine. General study findings and limits: Authors suggested few new T cells are recruited by each seasonal influenza vaccination.

Each CDR3 protein is one row after TCRdb ran MiXCR on the RT-PCR reads. Of 160,000 or so distinct CDR3 sequences listed, roughly 10% are singletons. This chain joins TRBV7-2 and TRBJ1-1; possible D gene TRBD1, 5 bases. This sample comprised non-naive T cells sorted from PBMCs, obtained more than 35 days after vaccination. The source is a man in his fifties who received an inactivated influenza vaccine. The CDR3, as DNA: TGTGCCAGCAGCATCGGGGACGGTACTGAAGCTTTCTTT. Translated, it gives CASSIGDGTEAFF.